Presented here are 27 T cell receptor beta chains from one specimen sequenced in a study of glioma-infiltrating T cells. TCR alpha and beta CDR3 regions were amplified from RNA using iRepertoire nested multiplex PCR. Via MiXCR, TCRdb re-called the multiplex PCR reads, giving one row per CDR3 protein. The sample comprises about 45,000 distinct CDR3 sequences, about a fifth of which are singletons, and approximately 6.4% rests with the top ten. The sequencing sample was made of glioma tissue, nonneoplastic brain tissue, or PBMCs (not recorded which). Source of these receptors: a human donor with low-grade glioma or glioblastoma, undergoing nonglioma brain surgery, or in good health (not recorded which).

Concerning this clonotype itself: A much larger clone differs from this one at a single base, so this may be a read error. This chain joins TRBV6-2 or TRBV6-3 and TRBJ2-3, with D possibly TRBD2 on 5 matching bases. The CDR3 spans 14 residues. CDR1 and CDR2 from the germline V gene are MNHEY and SVGEGT. The CDR3 bases are TGTGCCGGCAGTTTTCGGACTAGCACAGATACGCAGTATTTT. This codes for CAGSFRTSTDTQYF.

Concerning this clonotype: This may be a read error: a much more frequent sequence differs by one nucleotide. The chain uses TRBV7-2 and TRBJ2-7; D uncertain. The CDR3 covers 17 residues. Germline V gene data show CDR1 as SGHTA and CDR2 as FQGNSA. The CDR3, as DNA: TGTGCCAGAAGCTTAGTCGTATGGGCTGCCCCTAGGTACGAGCAGTACTTC. This gives the protein CARSLVVWAAPRYEQYF.

This clonotype occurred many times. The rearrangement links TRBV19 to TRBJ2-3; no definite D call. Germline-derived CDR1 and CDR2 are LNHDA and SQIVND (reference sequence). The CDR3 consists of 12 residues. Trimming took 4 bases from V and 7 from J, leaving 9 bases between them. As DNA, the CDR3 is TGTGCCAGTAGTACCCGACTGAATACGCAGTATTTT. Its protein product is CASSTRLNTQYF.

This clonotype was found many times. The rearrangement uses TRBV20-1 and TRBJ1-5, with D possibly matching TRBD1 (5 bases). The ends were cut back, 3 bases at V and 6 bases at J, with 18 bases in the middle. This CDR3 spans 15 amino acids. The germline V gene has CDR1 DFQATT and CDR2 SNEGSKA (reference sequence). The CDR3 here is CSASVEGFGGQPQHF. The CDR3 nucleotides are TGCAGTGCTAGTGTTGAGGGTTTCGGGGGTCAGCCCCAGCATTTT.

This clonotype was counted at least ten times. The rearrangement links TRBV19 to TRBJ1-2; TRBD1 matches at 9 bases. In germline, CDR1 is LNHDA, CDR2 SQIVND (reference sequence). CDR3 size: 13 residues. The ends lost 5 bases at V and 8 bases at J; junction bases unmatched: 6. The CDR3 nucleotides are TGTGCCAGTAGTCCCGGGACAGGGAGGGGCTACACCTTC. Amino acids: CASSPGTGRGYTF.

In this sample, this clonotype turned up many times. The J gene is TRBJ2-7, the V gene TRBV12-3 or TRBV12-4; 8 bases line up with TRBD2. CDR3 size: 15 residues. After removal of 3 bases from V and 5 bases from J, the junction contained 9 bases not matched to a gene. As DNA, the CDR3 is TGTGCCAGCAGTTTGGATGTAGCGGGATTGGACGAGCAGTACTTC. Translating it yields CASSLDVAGLDEQYF.

This clonotype came up many times. The chain combines TRBV28 with TRBJ2-1; the D is unclear. Germline-derived CDR1 and CDR2 are MDHEN and SYDVKM. The CDR3 runs 16 residues. Between the trimmed V and J ends, which lost 6 bases and 0 bases, there was a span of 15 bases. The CDR3 loop reads CASSPIDVSSYNEQFF. CDR3 in DNA: TGTGCCAGCAGCCCGATAGATGTTAGCTCCTACAATGAGCAGTTCTTC.

In this sample, this clonotype turned up many times. The CDR3 nucleotides read TGTGCCAGCAGCTTCTCCGGGGAGGACACTGAAGCTTTCTTT. Protein product: CASSFSGEDTEAFF. The rearrangement links TRBV7-3 to TRBJ1-1; D unresolved. CDR1 is SGHTA, CDR2 FQGTGA, per germline. The length of the CDR3 is 14 residues. Trimming removed 3 bases at V and 3 bases at J, with 11 bases between.

CDR3 sequence reads: CASSPRSYEQYF. The DNA for the CDR3 is TGTGCCAGCAGCCCTAGGAGCTACGAGCAGTACTTC. The chain uses TRBV11-1 and TRBJ2-7, with no clear D. V dropped 5 bases and J dropped 3 bases, with 8 bases sitting between them. Germline values: CDR1 SGHAT, CDR2 FQDESV (reference sequence). This CDR3 region has 12 residues.

By share, this clonotype counts as medium-sized. The chain combines TRBV6-1 with TRBJ1-5; TRBD1 agrees at 8 bases. Germline values: CDR1 MNHNS, CDR2 SASEGT. The CDR3 has 15 residues. J gave up 6 bases and V 5 bases, and 9 bases lay outside the gene matches. The CDR3, as DNA: TGTGCCAGCAGTTCATTACAGGGGGGCGGTCAGCCCCAGCATTTT. Protein sequence: CASSSLQGGGQPQHF.

The V and J genes are TRBV11-2 and TRBJ2-5; TRBD2 agrees at 9 bases. The CDR3 totals 16 residues. Losses at the gene ends were 0 bases for V and 2 bases for J; bases not matched to a gene: 4. Germline values: CDR1 SGHAT, CDR2 FQNNGV. DNA for the CDR3: TGTGCCAGCAGCTTAGAAAGCGGGGGGACACAAGAGACCCAGTACTTC. Protein sequence: CASSLESGGTQETQYF. Together with reference TRBV11-2 and TRBJ2-5, the CDR3 gives the full variable domain: EAGVAQSPRYKIIEKRQSVAFWCNPISGHATLYWYQQILGQGPKLLIQFQNNGVVDDSQLPKDRFSAERLKGVDSTLKIQPAKLEDSAVYLCASSLESGGTQETQYFGPGTRLLVL.

This clonotype was recorded at least ten times. V is TRBV28 and J is TRBJ1-5; D is ambiguous. Germline assignment: CDR1 MDHEN and CDR2 SYDVKM. Trimming removed 5 bases at V and 3 bases at J, with 11 bases between. The CDR3 loop spans 14 amino acids. The CDR3 region has the DNA TGTGCCAGCAGTGCACACAGTACCAATCAGCCCCAGCATTTT. Protein product: CASSAHSTNQPQHF.

The sample holds a few counts of this clonotype. The chain couples TRBV30 to TRBJ1-3; D ambiguous. Germline CDR1 reads GTSNPN; CDR2 reads SVGIG (reference sequence). The CDR3 spans 16 residues. Trimming pared 1 base from V and 3 bases from J, leaving 16 bases between. The CDR3 sequence is CAWSDPSWPLGNTIYF. CDR3 in DNA: TGTGCCTGGAGTGACCCCTCCTGGCCTCTTGGAAACACCATATATTTT.

The chain links TRBV28 to TRBJ2-3, with 9 bases that match TRBD2. This CDR3 is built from 14 residues. Germline V gives CDR1 MDHEN, CDR2 SYDVKM. As DNA, the CDR3 is TGTGTTAGCAGTTCTAGCGGGGAAGAAGATACGCAGTATTTT. This sequence encodes CVSSSSGEEDTQYF.

The rearrangement uses TRBV7-9 and TRBJ2-5; D gene unclear. This CDR3 has 15 residues. V was pared by 5 bases and J by 5 bases, with 18 bases between. The germline V gene encodes CDR1 SEHNR and CDR2 FQNEAQ (reference sequence). Written as DNA, the CDR3 is TGTGCCAGCAGCCGAGAAAGTGGTTTAGGGGAGACCCAGTACTTC. Translated: CASSRESGLGETQYF.

Note on this clonotype: A much larger clone differs from this one at a single base, so this may be a read error. The rearrangement joins TRBV10-3 to TRBJ2-3; D may match TRBD1 or TRBD2 (5 bases each). The CDR3 is 16 amino acids. In germline, CDR1 is ENHRY, CDR2 SYGVKD. The CDR3: CATSESTRRTPDTQYF. The CDR3 coding sequence is TGTGCCACCAGTGAGTCGACTCGGAGGACACCAGATACGCAGTATTTT.

This clonotype was seen repeatedly, ten times or more. This chain joins TRBV24-1 and TRBJ2-7; D unresolved. The V end was cut by 9 bases, the J end by 7 bases, with 9 bases between. From germline, CDR1 is KGHDR and CDR2 SFDVKD. This CDR3 is 10 amino acids long. CDR3 residues: CATRFREQYF. In DNA, the CDR3 is TGTGCCACCCGTTTCAGGGAGCAGTACTTC.

This clonotype was picked up many times. The chain joins TRBV7-2 to TRBJ2-2; D may be TRBD2 (5 bases). Trimming removed 1 base from V and 10 bases from J, with 10 bases in between. Germline V gene data show CDR1 as SGHTA and CDR2 as FQGNSA. The length of the CDR3 is 13 residues. Here the CDR3 reads CASSLVLGEELFF. The CDR3 DNA follows: TGTGCCAGCAGCTTAGTTCTGGGAGAGGAGCTGTTTTTT.

About this clonotype itself: It may be a read error: a sequence one base away is much more abundant. The V gene is TRBV2, the J gene TRBJ1-3; the D is unclear. Trimming pared 6 bases from V and 4 bases from J, leaving 7 bases between. The CDR3 loop spans 12 amino acids. Germline V lookup: CDR1 SNHLY, CDR2 FYNNEI. CDR3 region: CASRGEGNTIYF. Here the CDR3 DNA reads TGTGCCAGCAGAGGTGAGGGAAACACCATATATTTT.

This clonotype was seen ten or more times. CDR3 nucleotides: TGCAGTGCTGTAGCGGGAGGGTACGAGCAGTACTTC. It yields the protein CSAVAGGYEQYF. This chain links TRBV20-1 with TRBJ2-7; 11 positions agree with TRBD2. V lost 5 bases and J lost 4; bases outside the gene matches: 1. The CDR3 consists of 12 residues. The germline V gene encodes CDR1 DFQATT and CDR2 SNEGSKA (reference sequence).

This clonotype was detected many times. The DNA for the CDR3 is TGTGCCAGCAGTTTCCCCCCCCCGGGGAAGAGCTCCTACGAGCAGTACTTC. It yields the protein CASSFPPPGKSSYEQYF. The chain joins TRBV28 to TRBJ2-7; possible D gene TRBD2, 5 bases. The V gene's germline CDR1 is MDHEN and CDR2 SYDVKM. The CDR3 totals 17 residues. V lost 3 bases and J lost 0, with 18 bases in between.

Relative to its sample, this clonotype is medium-sized. The chain uses TRBV6-1 and TRBJ2-1; 7 bases are shared with TRBD1. There are 15 residues in the CDR3. V was pared by 7 bases and J by 4 bases, with 10 bases of the junction left unmatched. Germline V CDR1 and CDR2: MNHNS, SASEGT. CDR3 loop: CASTSHGTAYNEQFF. The CDR3 nucleotides are TGTGCCAGCACCTCACACGGGACAGCGTACAATGAGCAGTTCTTC.

The chain joins TRBV12-3 or TRBV12-4 to TRBJ1-2; 7 bases agree with TRBD1. This CDR3 spans 15 amino acids. V shed 2 bases and J 3 bases; nucleotides not matched to a gene: 6. The CDR3 is CASSLMTGNDYGYTF. CDR3 DNA: TGTGCCAGCAGTTTAATGACAGGGAACGACTATGGCTACACCTTC.

There are many counts of this clonotype. V is TRBV3-1 and J is TRBJ2-5, with TRBD2 matching over 7 bases. This CDR3 comprises 15 residues. After removal of 6 bases from V and 1 base from J, the junction contained 8 bases not matched to a gene. CDR1 is LGHDT, CDR2 YNNKEL, per germline (reference sequence). CDR3 sequence: CASRGAGLPQETQYF. CDR3 nucleotide sequence: TGTGCCAGCAGGGGAGCGGGACTACCCCAAGAGACCCAGTACTTC.

This clonotype came up many times. This chain connects TRBV2 to TRBJ2-1, with unresolved D. Germline CDR1 is SNHLY and CDR2 is FYNNEI. Trimming took 6 bases from V and 10 from J, leaving 16 bases between them. The CDR3 runs 13 residues. The CDR3 is CASSPPLIFEQFF. For the CDR3, the DNA is TGTGCCAGCAGCCCACCCCTAATCTTCGAGCAGTTCTTC.

This clonotype was observed at least ten times. The CDR3 region has the DNA TGTGCCAGCAGCCAGGCGGGGCTGGGTAACACTGAAGCTTTCTTT. Its protein is CASSQAGLGNTEAFF. This chain joins TRBV3-1 and TRBJ1-1, with a weak D call TRBD1 (5 bases). The germline V and J ends were trimmed by 3 bases and 2 bases, with 13 bases remaining between them. The CDR3 covers 15 residues. Germline lookup yields CDR1 LGHDT and CDR2 YNNKEL (reference sequence).

Only a few counts were recorded for this clonotype. J is TRBJ2-7 and V is TRBV12-3 or TRBV12-4; D uncertain. Trimming stripped 3 bases from V and 7 bases from J, with 7 bases between. This CDR3 comprises 11 residues. CDR3 sequence (DNA): TGTGCCAGCAGTTTTTACGGAGAGCAGTACTTC. Residues: CASSFYGEQYF.